The clone carrying this TCR beta chain came up many times. Antigen unknown. The data derive from a study of early T cells in non-severe SARS-CoV-2 infection. Overall study context: Unsorted whole-blood RNA was sequenced in bulk, leaving chains unpaired.

Germline CDR1 MNHEY, CDR2 SMNVEV (reference sequence). The CDR3 extends over 13 amino acids. With 3 bases removed from V and 1 base from J, the gap between germline ends came to 4 bases. Points from the study as a whole: The VDJdb matching leaned toward anti-spike CD8 responses and overlooked private and CD4 specificities.

Individual cDNA molecules each received unique molecular identifiers attached to them. TCRdb reanalysed the 5' RACE reads using MiXCR and keeps one entry per CDR3 protein. This sample has around 64,000 distinct CDR3 sequences, with about 12% found just once. This TCR derives from an adult who was a healthcare worker with PCR-confirmed SARS-CoV-2 infection or an uninfected control (not recorded which). The chain uses TRBV27 and TRBJ1-5, with D hard to call. The source material was whole blood, sampled at baseline. As DNA, the CDR3 is TGTGCCAGCAGTTTGGGGAGCAATCAGCCCCAGCATTTT. This sequence encodes CASSLGSNQPQHF.